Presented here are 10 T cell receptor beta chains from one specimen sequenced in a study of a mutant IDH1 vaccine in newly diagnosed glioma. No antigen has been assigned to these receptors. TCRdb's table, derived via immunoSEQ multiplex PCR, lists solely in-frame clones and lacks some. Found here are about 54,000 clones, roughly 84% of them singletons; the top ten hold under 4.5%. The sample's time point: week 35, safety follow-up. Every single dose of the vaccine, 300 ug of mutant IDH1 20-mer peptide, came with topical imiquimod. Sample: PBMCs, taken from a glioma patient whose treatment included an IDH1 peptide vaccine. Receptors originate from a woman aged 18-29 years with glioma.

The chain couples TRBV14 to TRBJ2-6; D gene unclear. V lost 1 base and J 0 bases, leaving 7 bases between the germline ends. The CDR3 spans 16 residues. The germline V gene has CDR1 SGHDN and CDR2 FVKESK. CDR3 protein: CASSQARPSGANVLTF. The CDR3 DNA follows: TGTGCCAGCAGCCAAGCGAGGCCCTCTGGGGCCAACGTCCTGACTTTC.

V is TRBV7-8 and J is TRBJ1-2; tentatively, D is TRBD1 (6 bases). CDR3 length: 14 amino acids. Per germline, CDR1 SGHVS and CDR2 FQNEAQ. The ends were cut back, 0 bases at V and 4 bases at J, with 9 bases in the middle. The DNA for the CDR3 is TGTGCCAGCAGCTTAGCGGGGGCTGGCTATGGCTACACCTTC. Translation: CASSLAGAGYGYTF.

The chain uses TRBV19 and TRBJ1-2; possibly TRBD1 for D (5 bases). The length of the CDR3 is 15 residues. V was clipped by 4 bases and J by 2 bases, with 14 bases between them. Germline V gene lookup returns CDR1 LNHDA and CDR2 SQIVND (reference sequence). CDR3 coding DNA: TGTGCCAGTAGTAGCAAACGGTGGGGGAACTATGGCTACACCTTC. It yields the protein CASSSKRWGNYGYTF.

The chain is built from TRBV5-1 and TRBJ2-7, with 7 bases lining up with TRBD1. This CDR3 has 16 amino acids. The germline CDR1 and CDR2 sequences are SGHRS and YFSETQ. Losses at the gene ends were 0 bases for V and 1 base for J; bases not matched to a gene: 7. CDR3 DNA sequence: TGCGCCAGCAGCTTGGCCGTAGGACAGGCGTCCTACGAGCAGTACTTC. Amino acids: CASSLAVGQASYEQYF.

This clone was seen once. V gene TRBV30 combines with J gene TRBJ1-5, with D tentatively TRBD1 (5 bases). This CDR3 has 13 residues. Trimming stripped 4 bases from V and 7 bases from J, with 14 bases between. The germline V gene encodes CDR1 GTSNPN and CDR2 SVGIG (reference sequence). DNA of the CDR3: TGTGCCTGGAATCAGGGCGGAAGACAGCCCCAGCATTTT. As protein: CAWNQGGRQPQHF.

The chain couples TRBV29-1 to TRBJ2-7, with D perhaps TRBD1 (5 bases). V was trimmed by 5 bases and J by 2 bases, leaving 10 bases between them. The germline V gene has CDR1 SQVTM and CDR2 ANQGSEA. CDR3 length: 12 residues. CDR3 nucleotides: TGCAGCGTTCTAGAGACAGCCTACGAGCAGTACTTC. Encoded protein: CSVLETAYEQYF.

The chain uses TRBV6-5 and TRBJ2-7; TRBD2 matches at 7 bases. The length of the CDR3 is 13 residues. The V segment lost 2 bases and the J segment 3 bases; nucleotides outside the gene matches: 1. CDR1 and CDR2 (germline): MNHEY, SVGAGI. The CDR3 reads CASSYLADYEQYF. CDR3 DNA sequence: TGTGCCAGCAGTTACCTAGCGGACTACGAGCAGTACTTC.

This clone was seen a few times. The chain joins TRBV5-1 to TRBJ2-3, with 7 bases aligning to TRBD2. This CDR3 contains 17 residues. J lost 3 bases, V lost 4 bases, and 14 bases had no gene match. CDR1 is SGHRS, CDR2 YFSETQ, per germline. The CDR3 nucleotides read TGCGCCAGCAGCCCCCGTCTGGCGGGAGTTCTAACAGATACGCAGTATTTT. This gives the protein CASSPRLAGVLTDTQYF.

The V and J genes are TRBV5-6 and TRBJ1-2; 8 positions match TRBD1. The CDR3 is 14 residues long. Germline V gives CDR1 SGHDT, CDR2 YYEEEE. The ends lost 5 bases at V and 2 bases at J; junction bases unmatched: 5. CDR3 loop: CASSSDRGNYGYTF. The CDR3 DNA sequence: TGTGCCAGCAGTTCTGACAGGGGAAACTATGGCTACACCTTC.

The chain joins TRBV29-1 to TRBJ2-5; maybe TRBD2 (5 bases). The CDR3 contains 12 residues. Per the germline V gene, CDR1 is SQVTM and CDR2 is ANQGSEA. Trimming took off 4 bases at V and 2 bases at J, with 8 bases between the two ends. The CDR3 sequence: CSVGGLQETQYF. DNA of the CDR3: TGCAGCGTTGGAGGGCTACAAGAGACCCAGTACTTC.